Shown below are 18 T cell receptor beta chains from a single sample sequenced in a study of blood T cell repertoires in COVID-19. TCRdb's copy holds only in-frame clones and misses some; the assay was immunoSEQ multiplex PCR. The top ten hold almost 0.9% of the sample, which has around 120,000 clones, just over 85% seen once. The sequencing sample was made of peripheral blood. These receptors all stem from a woman in her fifties or sixties with active or convalescent COVID-19.

The count of this clone is one. V and J are TRBV29-1 and TRBJ2-1, with 12 bases aligning to TRBD2. The V gene's germline CDR1 is SQVTM and CDR2 ANQGSEA. The trim removed 4 bases at V and 9 bases at J, leaving 10 bases unmatched. This CDR3 has 15 residues. Written as DNA, the CDR3 is TGCAGCGTTGCTCCTAGACTAGCGGGAGCGACTGAGCAGTTCTTC. It codes for CSVAPRLAGATEQFF.

There are a few counts of this clone. CDR3 region: CASSPPGQGVLGANVLTF. Here the CDR3 DNA reads TGTGCCAGCAGTCCTCCGGGACAGGGGGTTCTTGGGGCCAACGTCCTGACTTTC. The chain joins TRBV7-9 to TRBJ2-6, with 11 bases fitting TRBD1. The CDR3 is 18 amino acids. The germline CDR1 and CDR2 sequences are SEHNR and FQNEAQ (reference sequence). With 6 bases clipped from V and 3 bases from J, the junction kept 10 bases outside the gene matches.

Only one count was recorded for this clone. This chain uses TRBV6-2 or TRBV6-3 with TRBJ2-3, with 12 bases that match TRBD2. This CDR3 spans 18 amino acids. The J segment lost 0 bases and the V segment lost 5 bases, leaving 9 bases of the junction unmatched. Germline V gene sequence: CDR1 MNHEY, CDR2 SVGEGT. Here the CDR3 reads CASSPTSGRGSSTDTQYF. DNA for the CDR3: TGTGCCAGCAGTCCGACTAGCGGGAGAGGTAGTAGCACAGATACGCAGTATTTT.

This clone occurred once. This chain connects TRBV10-2 to TRBJ2-5, with 7 bases that match TRBD2. The V gene's germline CDR1 is WSHSY and CDR2 SAAADI. Losses at the gene ends were 7 bases for V and 1 base for J; bases not matched to a gene: 6. This CDR3 is 14 amino acids long. The CDR3 DNA follows: TGCGCCAGCAAGACTAGCTGGGTCCAAGAGACCCAGTACTTC. It translates to CASKTSWVQETQYF.

This clone was seen a single time. The rearrangement links TRBV29-1 to TRBJ1-1, with D maybe TRBD1 (5 bases). The CDR3 extends over 12 amino acids. Germline V gives CDR1 SQVTM, CDR2 ANQGSEA. Trimming removed 7 bases from V and 0 bases from J, with 9 bases in between. Here the CDR3 DNA reads TGCAGCGCTACAGGAATGAACACTGAAGCTTTCTTT. Translating it yields CSATGMNTEAFF.

V usage is TRBV18 and J usage is TRBJ2-3, with D hard to call. There are 13 residues in the CDR3. CDR1 is KGHSH and CDR2 is LQKENI in the germline V gene. Trimming pared 3 bases from V and 2 bases from J, leaving 6 bases between. The CDR3 sequence is CASSPLDTDTQYF. Written as DNA, the CDR3 is TGTGCCAGCTCACCCCTAGACACAGATACGCAGTATTTT.

In this sample, this clone turned up once. A read error may account for a junction end that differs from germline. The J gene is TRBJ2-7, the V gene TRBV16, with D perhaps TRBD1 (6 bases). The CDR3 runs 12 residues. Germline assignment: CDR1 KGHSY and CDR2 FQNENV. The CDR3 protein is CASSQSGQGQHF. DNA of the CDR3: TGTGCCAGCAGCCAATCTGGGCAGGGGCAGCACTTC. The full variable domain, completed using reference TRBV16 and TRBJ2-7, is GEEVAQTPKHLVRGEGQKAKLYCAPIKGHSYVFWYQQVLKNEFKFLISFQNENVFDETGMPKERFSAKCLPNSPCSLEIQATKLEDSAVYFCASSQSGQGQHFGPGTRLTVT.

This chain links TRBV6-5 with TRBJ1-6; TRBD1 is a possible D gene (6 bases). Trimming left V 6 bases short and J 7 bases short, with 10 bases between. The CDR3 has 13 residues. Germline V gene sequence: CDR1 MNHEY, CDR2 SVGAGI. The CDR3, as DNA: TGTGCCAGCAGGCAGGGGCTCAATTCACCCCTCCACTTT. It is translated as CASRQGLNSPLHF.

The chain uses TRBV14 and TRBJ1-5; tentative D call: TRBD1 (5 bases). Germline V lookup: CDR1 SGHDN, CDR2 FVKESK. The CDR3 is 20 amino acids. Trimming stripped 0 bases from V and 2 bases from J, with 23 bases between. The CDR3 nucleotides are TGTGCCAGCAGCCAAGATCATTGGGGCAGGGTCCAACAGGGCAATCAGCCCCAGCATTTT. It encodes CASSQDHWGRVQQGNQPQHF.

The chain is built from TRBV30 and TRBJ2-7; 8 nucleotides align to TRBD2. J was trimmed by 5 bases and V by 5 bases; bases with no gene match: 17. The V gene's germline CDR1 is GTSNPN and CDR2 SVGIG (reference sequence). The CDR3 length is 16 residues. CDR3 amino acids: CAWGARAGGPLDEQYF. The CDR3 coding sequence is TGTGCCTGGGGTGCTCGTGCGGGAGGCCCTCTGGACGAGCAGTACTTC.

The rearrangement uses TRBV4-3 and TRBJ2-1; a possible D gene is TRBD2 (6 bases). V was shortened by 0 bases and J by 5 bases, with 17 bases between the two germline ends. This CDR3 contains 17 residues. Per the germline V gene, CDR1 is LGHNA and CDR2 is YSLEER. CDR3: CASSQDFGASEHNEQFF. The CDR3 DNA follows: TGCGCCAGCAGCCAAGATTTCGGGGCTAGCGAGCACAATGAGCAGTTCTTC.

This clone showed up just once. The gene calls are TRBV10-3 and TRBJ2-1; D unclear. Germline values: CDR1 ENHRY, CDR2 SYGVKD. This CDR3 is 12 amino acids long. The V end lost 0 bases, the J end lost 12 bases, and 9 bases lay between the germline ends. This CDR3 is CAISESVLAQFF. Here the CDR3 DNA reads TGTGCCATCAGTGAGTCAGTATTAGCGCAGTTCTTC.

The J gene is TRBJ2-2, the V gene TRBV29-1; TRBD1 matches at 7 bases. Germline V gene sequence: CDR1 SQVTM, CDR2 ANQGSEA. CDR3 size: 17 residues. V lost 5 bases to trimming and J lost 0 bases; unmatched junction nucleotides: 12. CDR3 DNA sequence: TGCAGCGTTTCCCCCCCAGGGGACAGCACGAACACCGGGGAGCTGTTTTTT. Translation: CSVSPPGDSTNTGELFF.

This sequence joins TRBV7-2 and TRBJ2-6; TRBD2 agrees at 7 bases. The V and J ends lost 7 bases and 2 bases, in that order; junction bases with no gene match: 5. This CDR3 is 15 amino acids long. Germline CDR1 SGHTA, CDR2 FQGNSA. The CDR3 region has the DNA TGTGCCAGCACCATTGGGGGGGCTGGGGCCAACGTCCTGACTTTC. Its protein is CASTIGGAGANVLTF.

A few counts support this clone. The genes are TRBV6-1 and TRBJ2-3; D is unclear. Trimming left V 2 bases short and J 8 bases short, with 11 bases between. The germline V gene has CDR1 MNHNS and CDR2 SASEGT. The CDR3 consists of 13 residues. This chain's CDR3 is CASSETETSTQYF. The CDR3 DNA is TGTGCCAGCAGTGAAACCGAAACCAGTACGCAGTATTTT.

This rearrangement joins TRBV21-1 to TRBJ2-5; the DNA was not used to check the table's D call, TRBD2. TRBV21-1 constitutes a pseudogene. This CDR3 is 21 amino acids long. CDR3 amino acids: CASSKDQMGLAQRAQQETQYF. DNA for the CDR3: TGTGCCAGCAGCAAAGATCAAATGGGACTAGCGCAAAGGGCCCAGCAAGAGACCCAGTACTTC.

The rearrangement uses TRBV27 and TRBJ2-5, with 14 nucleotides matching TRBD2. V gave up 5 bases and J gave up 2 bases; unmatched junction bases: 13. CDR1 and CDR2 from the germline V gene are MNHEY and SMNVEV (reference sequence). The CDR3 sequence is 19 residues long. The CDR3 region has the DNA TGTGCCAGCAGTCCAAAGGGACTAGCGGGAGTGGGGGGGCAAGAGACCCAGTACTTC. Protein: CASSPKGLAGVGGQETQYF.

The chain joins TRBV28 to TRBJ2-5; 10 bases line up with TRBD2. Germline V lookup: CDR1 MDHEN, CDR2 SYDVKM. Losses at the gene ends were 6 bases for V and 5 bases for J; bases not matched to a gene: 6. There are 14 residues in the CDR3. The CDR3 nucleotides read TGTGCCAGCAGACTTAGCGGGAGGTGGGAGACCCAGTACTTC. Translated, it gives CASRLSGRWETQYF.